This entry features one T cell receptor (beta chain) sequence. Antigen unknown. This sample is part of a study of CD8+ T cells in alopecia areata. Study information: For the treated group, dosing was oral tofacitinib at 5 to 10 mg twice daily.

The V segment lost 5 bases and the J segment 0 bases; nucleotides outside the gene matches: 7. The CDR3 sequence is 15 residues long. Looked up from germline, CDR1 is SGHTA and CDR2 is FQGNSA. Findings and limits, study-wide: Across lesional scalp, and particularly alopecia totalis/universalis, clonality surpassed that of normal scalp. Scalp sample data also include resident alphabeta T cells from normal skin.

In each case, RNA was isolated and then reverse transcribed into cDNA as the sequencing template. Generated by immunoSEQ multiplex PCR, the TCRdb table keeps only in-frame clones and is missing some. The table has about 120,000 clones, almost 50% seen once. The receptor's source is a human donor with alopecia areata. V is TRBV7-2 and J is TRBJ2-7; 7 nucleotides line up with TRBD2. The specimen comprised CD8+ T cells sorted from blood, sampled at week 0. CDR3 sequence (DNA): TGTGCCAGCAGCCCCCTTCTAGCGGCCTCCTACGAGCAGTACTTC. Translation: CASSPLLAASYEQYF.